One and the same sample provided the 2 T cell receptor beta chains below, sequenced in a study of blood T cell repertoires in COVID-19. Produced via immunoSEQ multiplex PCR; TCRdb's table is partial and in-frame only. Among 450,000 to 500,000 clones, approximately 90% were seen once, and the ten largest hold around 0.7%. Sample: PBMCs or T cells enriched from blood (not recorded which). Source of these receptors: a woman aged 18-30 years who had recovered from COVID-19.

The V gene is TRBV18, the J gene TRBJ1-1; 7 positions agree with TRBD1. Germline trimming cut 4 bases from V and 1 base from J; bases unmatched to any gene: 9. The CDR3 contains 16 residues. CDR1 KGHSH and CDR2 LQKENI come from the germline V gene. The CDR3 DNA sequence: TGTGCCAGCTCACATCGACAGGGATCTTCGAACACTGAAGCTTTCTTT. This gives the protein CASSHRQGSSNTEAFF. Complete variable domain (other parts from reference TRBV18 and TRBJ1-1): NAGVMQNPRHLVRRRGQEARLRCSPMKGHSHVYWYRQLPEEGLKFMVYLQKENIIDESGMPKERFSAEFPKEGPSILRIQQVVRGDSAAYFCASSHRQGSSNTEAFFGQGTRLTVV.

The rearrangement uses TRBV2 and TRBJ2-5; 7 bases match TRBD2. Germline lookup yields CDR1 SNHLY and CDR2 FYNNEI. V lost 1 base and J lost 2; bases outside the gene matches: 4. This CDR3 contains 15 residues. CDR3 coding DNA: TGTGCCAGCAGTGAAGAGGTGGGGGGGCAAGAGACCCAGTACTTC. Encoded protein: CASSEEVGGQETQYF.